What follows describes a single T cell receptor beta chain. Genomic DNA for TCR beta libraries, approximately 2 micrograms, came from cryopreserved PBMCs. TCRdb's table, derived via immunoSEQ multiplex PCR, lists solely in-frame clones and lacks some. The sample includes some 130,000 clones, about 80% of them seen just once. This sample stems from a study of cytotoxic CD8 clonotypes in ibrutinib-treated CLL. The specimen was PBMCs, collected after 24 months of ibrutinib treatment. The clonotype originates from a human donor with chronic lymphocytic leukemia.

The CDR3 region has the DNA TGTGCCAGCAGCCCCGGGTTGGGGGGGGAGCAGTACTTC. Protein product: CASSPGLGGEQYF. This chain uses TRBV7-2 with TRBJ2-7, with TRBD2 matching over 7 bases. The germline CDR1 and CDR2 sequences are SGHTA and FQGNSA. CDR3 length: 13 amino acids. The J segment lost 7 bases and the V segment lost 5 bases, leaving 8 bases of the junction unmatched.